Below are 8 T cell receptor beta chains sequenced from a single sample in a study of shared clonotypes between healthy human individuals. Profiled with immunoSEQ multiplex PCR; TCRdb holds only in-frame clones, not every one. The sample consists of 2 million to 2.5 million clones, over 85% of them appearing once. Input material: naive CD4+ T cells sorted from blood. The subset here: CD45RA+ positively selected. The receptors originated from a man between 18 and 29 years old in good health.

This clone was observed once. The chain joins TRBV9 to TRBJ1-1; TRBD1 is a possible D gene (6 bases). Trimming cost V 3 bases and J 2 bases, with 11 bases left between them. Per the germline V gene, CDR1 is SGDLS and CDR2 is YYNGEE. The CDR3 is made up of 14 amino acids. The CDR3 DNA reads TGTGCCAGCAGCGCCGGACAGATCAACACTGAAGCTTTCTTT. This gives the protein CASSAGQINTEAFF.

This chain connects TRBV2 to TRBJ2-3, with TRBD2 identical over 11 bases. The CDR3 length is 15 residues. Germline loops: CDR1 SNHLY, CDR2 FYNNEI. V was clipped by 6 bases and J by 4 bases; unmatched bases: 6. The CDR3 DNA reads TGTGCCAGCAGGAGTAGCGGGGGGGCGTCAGATACGCAGTATTTT. This codes for CASRSSGGASDTQYF.

This clone is a singleton in its sample. The CDR3 spells CASSLLQKRTEAFF. The CDR3 coding sequence is TGTGCCAGCAGTTTACTTCAAAAGAGAACTGAAGCTTTCTTT. The gene calls are TRBV27 and TRBJ1-1; D is unresolved. In germline, CDR1 is MNHEY, CDR2 SMNVEV (reference sequence). The CDR3 runs 14 residues. Trimming took off 2 bases at V and 5 bases at J, with 12 bases between the two ends.

With respect to this clone: Additional DNA sequences in this sample encode the identical CDR3. The chain is built from TRBV18 and TRBJ2-5, with 16 bases fitting TRBD2. J was trimmed by 5 bases and V by 0 bases; bases with no gene match: 0. In germline, CDR1 is KGHSH, CDR2 LQKENI. The CDR3 loop spans 16 amino acids. For the CDR3, the DNA is TGTGCCAGCTCACCACCGGGACTAGCGGGAGGGGAGACCCAGTACTTC. Its translation: CASSPPGLAGGETQYF. The complete variable domain, with remaining parts taken from reference TRBV18 and TRBJ2-5, reads NAGVMQNPRHLVRRRGQEARLRCSPMKGHSHVYWYRQLPEEGLKFMVYLQKENIIDESGMPKERFSAEFPKEGPSILRIQQVVRGDSAAYFCASSPPGLAGGETQYFGPGTRLLVL.

The chain combines TRBV9 with TRBJ2-7; the D is unclear. The CDR3 consists of 15 residues. V was clipped by 0 bases and J by 0 bases, with 10 bases between them. Germline V gives CDR1 SGDLS, CDR2 YYNGEE. For the CDR3, the DNA is TGTGCCAGCAGCGTAGAACAGACCCCCTCCTACGAGCAGTACTTC. It specifies CASSVEQTPSYEQYF. Supplemented by reference TRBV9 and TRBJ2-7, the full variable domain reads DSGVTQTPKHLITATGQRVTLRCSPRSGDLSVYWYQQSLDQGLQFLIQYYNGEERAKGNILERFSAQQFPDLHSELNLSSLELGDSALYFCASSVEQTPSYEQYFGPGTRLTVT.

This CDR3 reads CASTSGWPNYGYTF. DNA of the CDR3: TGTGCCAGTACTTCAGGGTGGCCTAACTATGGCTACACCTTC. The chain combines TRBV19 with TRBJ1-2, with a tentative D call TRBD1 (5 bases). The length of the CDR3 is 14 residues. Germline values: CDR1 LNHDA, CDR2 SQIVND (reference sequence). Trimming took off 7 bases at V and 0 bases at J, with 12 bases between the two ends. Using reference TRBV19 and TRBJ1-2 for the parts outside the CDR3, the full variable domain is DGGITQSPKYLFRKEGQNVTLSCEQNLNHDAMYWYRQDPGQGLRLIYYSQIVNDFQKGDIAEGYSVSREKKESFPLTVTSAQKNPTAFYLCASTSGWPNYGYTFGSGTRLTVV.

The table lists this clone with a count of one. The chain couples TRBV28 to TRBJ1-2, with 7 positions matching TRBD1. From germline, CDR1 is MDHEN and CDR2 SYDVKM. V was pared by 9 bases and J by 4 bases, with 20 bases of the junction left unmatched. CDR3 length: 17 residues. CDR3 bases: TGTGCCAGTAAGATCGTGGGAACAGACAGGGTAGGCTATGGCTACACCTTC. Translating gives CASKIVGTDRVGYGYTF.

The chain combines TRBV5-4 with TRBJ1-2; no clear D gene. Germline CDR1 SGHNT, CDR2 YYREEE (reference sequence). This CDR3 is built from 15 residues. The V gene lost 4 bases and the J gene lost 1 base, with 14 bases spanning the gap. The CDR3 is CASSQQHPNNYGYTF. As DNA, the CDR3 is TGTGCCAGCAGCCAACAGCATCCGAATAACTATGGCTACACCTTC.